One sample yielded the 29 T cell receptor beta chains listed below, sequenced in a study of T-cell memory formation after mild COVID-19. TCRdb independently ran MiXCR on the 5' RACE reads; one entry per CDR3 protein. The data contain about 100,000 distinct CDR3 sequences, around 10% of them singletons. The sample was PBMCs or a T cell subset sorted from them (not recorded which). These receptor sequences come from a man between 18 and 35 years old who had mild COVID-19 (a few samples of this study predate the infection). Cell type and time point are not known.

This clonotype was seen a few times. The J gene is TRBJ2-3, the V gene TRBV12-3 or TRBV12-4; D ambiguous. The CDR3 runs 11 residues. The V gene lost 6 bases and the J gene lost 7 bases, with 8 bases spanning the gap. In DNA, the CDR3 is TGTGCCAGCAGAACCCAAAATACGCAGTATTTT. Its protein is CASRTQNTQYF.

The chain employs TRBV27 and TRBJ2-6, with D perhaps TRBD2 (6 bases). Trimming removed 0 bases at V and 2 bases at J, with 11 bases between. CDR1 and CDR2 (germline): MNHEY, SMNVEV (reference sequence). This CDR3 has 17 residues. CDR3 in DNA: TGTGCCAGCAGTTTATCGCGGGGACTCCCTGGGGCCAACGTCCTGACTTTC. Protein sequence: CASSLSRGLPGANVLTF.

This clonotype has a handful of counts. The rearrangement uses TRBV5-1 and TRBJ2-7, with D maybe TRBD1 (6 bases). The CDR3 has 14 residues. Trimming stripped 3 bases from V and 3 bases from J, with 13 bases between. The germline V gene encodes CDR1 SGHRS and CDR2 YFSETQ. CDR3: CASSSRQENYEQYV. The CDR3 DNA sequence: TGCGCCAGCAGCTCGAGACAGGAAAACTACGAGCAGTACGTC.

There are a few counts of this clonotype. The J gene is TRBJ1-5, the V gene TRBV2, with D tentatively TRBD1 (5 bases). Trimming left V 6 bases short and J 3 bases short, with 12 bases between. The CDR3 consists of 14 residues. Germline V gene data show CDR1 as SNHLY and CDR2 as FYNNEI. CDR3 amino acids: CASRRRGTNQPQHF. CDR3 nucleotides: TGTGCCAGCAGGAGGAGAGGGACCAATCAGCCCCAGCATTTT.

The gene calls are TRBV7-9 and TRBJ2-7, with 7 bases fitting TRBD2. Germline CDR1 and CDR2: SEHNR and FQNEAQ (reference sequence). This CDR3 has 14 amino acids. V lost 4 bases, J lost 4 bases, and 7 bases stayed unmatched. DNA for the CDR3: TGTGCCAGCAGCTCCCCGGTTAGCGGGTACGAGCAGTACGTC. Protein product: CASSSPVSGYEQYV.

This clonotype was observed at least ten times. The J gene is TRBJ2-7, the V gene TRBV21-1; no check of the table's D call, TRBD1, against the DNA was made. TRBV21-1 is designated a pseudogene. CDR3 length: 16 residues. CDR3 nucleotides: TGTGCCAGCAGCGGGGGACACCGGGGAAGCTCCTACGAGCAGTACGTC. Its protein product is CASSGGHRGSSYEQYV.

The table lists this clonotype with a few counts. V usage is TRBV12-3 or TRBV12-4 and J usage is TRBJ1-2, with TRBD1 matching over 7 bases. CDR3 size: 13 residues. Germline trimming cut 5 bases from V and 3 bases from J; bases unmatched to any gene: 3. CDR3 sequence (DNA): TGTGCCAGCAGTCAAACAGGGGACTATGGCTACACCTTC. Protein product: CASSQTGDYGYTF.

V and J are TRBV9 and TRBJ2-2; D might be TRBD2 (5 bases). Trimming removed 4 bases at V and 3 bases at J, with 13 bases between. The germline CDR1 and CDR2 sequences are SGDLS and YYNGEE. CDR3 length equals 15 residues. The CDR3 coding sequence is TGTGCCAGCAGCCCTGGAGGTGCAGACACCGGGGAGCTGTTTTTT. Translated, it gives CASSPGGADTGELFF.

This clonotype was observed a handful of times. J is TRBJ1-5 and V is TRBV7-2; D remains unclear. The length of the CDR3 is 16 residues. Germline assignment: CDR1 SGHTA and CDR2 FQGNSA. Trimming took 3 bases from V and 5 from J, leaving 17 bases between them. CDR3 loop: CASSLVPTPLDQPQHF. In DNA, the CDR3 is TGTGCCAGCAGCTTGGTCCCCACTCCCTTGGATCAGCCCCAGCATTTT.

This clonotype showed up just a few times. The V and J genes are TRBV19 and TRBJ2-3, with D possibly TRBD2 on 5 matching bases. The CDR3 has 15 amino acids. The germline V gene has CDR1 LNHDA and CDR2 SQIVND (reference sequence). V shed 4 bases and J shed 2 bases, with 13 bases lying between them. The DNA for the CDR3 is TGTGCCAGTAGTACCACCGAGCGGCTCACAGATACGCAGTATTTT. Protein product: CASSTTERLTDTQYF.

This clonotype was picked up many times. The chain carries TRBV4-2 and TRBJ2-7; D unresolved. With 0 bases removed from V and 3 bases from J, the gap between germline ends came to 9 bases. The CDR3 is 14 residues long. Germline lookup yields CDR1 LGHNA and CDR2 YNFKEQ. CDR3 bases: TGTGCCAGCAGCCAAGATTTGTCGGGCTACGAGCAGTACTTC. Protein sequence: CASSQDLSGYEQYF.

This clonotype was counted between two and nine times. The chain links TRBV20-1 to TRBJ2-7; maybe TRBD2 (5 bases). With 0 bases removed from V and 3 bases from J, the gap between germline ends came to 12 bases. This CDR3 is built from 14 residues. In germline, CDR1 is DFQATT, CDR2 SNEGSKA (reference sequence). In DNA, the CDR3 is TGCAGTGCTAGAGATGTCGGGGAAAACTACGAGCAGTACTTC. This gives the protein CSARDVGENYEQYF.

This clonotype was counted ten times or more. This chain links TRBV5-8 with TRBJ2-3; D is perhaps TRBD2 (6 bases). CDR3 length: 15 amino acids. V was clipped by 0 bases and J by 3 bases, with 11 bases between them. In germline, CDR1 is SGHTS, CDR2 YDEGEE. The DNA of the CDR3 is TGTGCCAGCAGCTTGGCCACCGGGGGAACAGATACGCAGTATTTT. Its translation: CASSLATGGTDTQYF.

CDR3 sequence: CASSFDYEQYV. The CDR3 DNA reads TGTGCCAGCAGCTTCGACTACGAGCAGTACGTC. The chain is built from TRBV7-9 and TRBJ2-7, with unresolved D. The CDR3 has 11 residues. Germline V CDR1 and CDR2: SEHNR, FQNEAQ (reference sequence). V dropped 3 bases and J dropped 3 bases, with 3 bases sitting between them.

This rearrangement joins TRBV7-8 to TRBJ1-1; TRBD1 is a possible D gene (5 bases). This CDR3 has 15 residues. CDR1 is SGHVS and CDR2 is FQNEAQ in the germline V gene. The V end was cut by 5 bases, the J end by 3 bases, with 16 bases between. The CDR3 sequence: CASSQLEGIDTEAFF. CDR3 nucleotides: TGTGCCAGCAGCCAACTCGAGGGGATTGACACTGAAGCTTTCTTT.

The V call is TRBV20-1, the J call TRBJ2-5, with D hard to call. CDR3 size: 13 residues. Germline CDR1 is DFQATT and CDR2 is SNEGSKA (reference sequence). V lost 3 bases to trimming and J lost 4 bases, with 12 bases between them. The CDR3 reads CSASDQTPETQYF. The CDR3 nucleotides are TGCAGTGCTAGCGACCAGACCCCAGAGACCCAGTACTTC.

The V gene is TRBV7-9, the J gene TRBJ1-2, with a tentative D call TRBD1 (5 bases). The V gene lost 1 base and the J gene lost 5 bases, with 8 bases spanning the gap. This CDR3 contains 13 residues. Looked up from germline, CDR1 is SEHNR and CDR2 is FQNEAQ (reference sequence). CDR3 region: CASSLEGNYGYTF. The CDR3 DNA sequence: TGTGCCAGCAGCTTAGAGGGGAATTATGGCTACACCTTC.

The V gene is TRBV21-1, the J gene TRBJ1-5; the table gives TRBD1 as D, unverified against the DNA. TRBV21-1 is marked as a pseudogene. This CDR3 spans 11 amino acids. The CDR3 DNA reads as TGTGCCAGCAGGGGGGATCAGCCCCAGCATTTT. It codes for CASRGDQPQHF.

This clonotype turned up a few times. J is TRBJ2-2 and V is TRBV4-1; no clear D gene. CDR3 size: 13 residues. Trimming shortened V by 1 base and J by 8 bases, and 8 bases separated the two germline ends. Germline values: CDR1 MGHRA, CDR2 YSYEKL. The CDR3 here is CASSQGGRGELFF. The CDR3 DNA follows: TGCGCCAGCAGCCAAGGAGGCCGGGGGGAGCTGTTTTTT.

The chain employs TRBV5-4 and TRBJ2-1; D is possibly TRBD1 or TRBD2 (6 bases each). The CDR3 extends over 14 amino acids. The germline V gene has CDR1 SGHNT and CDR2 YYREEE (reference sequence). Trimming removed 4 bases at V and 12 bases at J, with 20 bases between. The CDR3 loop is CASSPTGARGLQFF. In DNA, the CDR3 is TGTGCCAGCAGCCCTACGGGGGCCCGTGGGTTGCAGTTCTTC.

This chain links TRBV19 with TRBJ1-2; 8 bases are shared with TRBD1. CDR1 is LNHDA and CDR2 is SQIVND in the germline V gene (reference sequence). CDR3 length: 14 residues. V lost 6 bases to trimming and J lost 6 bases; unmatched junction nucleotides: 9. CDR3 protein: CASSQGAVGNGYTF. Written as DNA, the CDR3 is TGTGCCAGTAGCCAGGGGGCCGTGGGGAATGGCTACACCTTC. The full variable domain, with the rest looked up from reference TRBV19 and TRBJ1-2, is DGGITQSPKYLFRKEGQNVTLSCEQNLNHDAMYWYRQDPGQGLRLIYYSQIVNDFQKGDIAEGYSVSREKKESFPLTVTSAQKNPTAFYLCASSQGAVGNGYTFGSGTRLTVV.

V and J are TRBV25-1 and TRBJ2-2; weak D call: TRBD2 (5 bases). CDR1 and CDR2 (germline): MGHDK, SYGVNS. The CDR3 runs to 15 residues. The V gene lost 3 bases and the J gene lost 7 bases, with 15 bases spanning the gap. CDR3 sequence (DNA): TGTGCCAGCAGTGACGGGAACGGGGTTGGCGGGGAGCTGTTTTTT. This gives the protein CASSDGNGVGGELFF. Full variable domain (outside the CDR3, taken from reference TRBV25-1 and TRBJ2-2): EADIYQTPRYLVIGTGKKITLECSQTMGHDKMYWYQQDPGMELHLIHYSYGVNSTEKGDLSSESTVSRIRTEHFPLTLESARPSHTSQYLCASSDGNGVGGELFFGEGSRLTVL.

At least ten counts were recorded for this clonotype. The chain uses TRBV6-1 and TRBJ2-1; TRBD2 aligns across 11 bases. This CDR3 comprises 18 residues. In germline, CDR1 is MNHNS, CDR2 SASEGT. V shed 5 bases and J 2 bases; nucleotides not matched to a gene: 11. The CDR3 DNA is TGTGCCAGCAGTCTAACTAGCGGGGGTTTCCGCGCCTACAATGAGCAGTTCTTC. Residues: CASSLTSGGFRAYNEQFF.

This clonotype came up a few times. J is TRBJ2-2 and V is TRBV10-3; 9 nucleotides agree with TRBD2. The J segment lost 4 bases and the V segment lost 4 bases, leaving 4 bases of the junction unmatched. Germline loops: CDR1 ENHRY, CDR2 SYGVKD. The CDR3 spans 15 residues. DNA for the CDR3: TGTGCCATCAGTGGCGAGACTAGCGGCACCGGGGAGCTGTTTTTT. Its protein product is CAISGETSGTGELFF.

In its sample, this clonotype was seen many times. This chain joins TRBV11-2 and TRBJ2-5, with D hard to call. Germline-derived CDR1 and CDR2 are SGHAT and FQNNGV. There are 11 residues in the CDR3. Trimming left V 4 bases short and J 7 bases short, with 7 bases between. CDR3: CASSSRRTQYF. CDR3 DNA sequence: TGTGCCAGCAGCTCCCGCCGGACCCAGTACTTC.

The V and J genes are TRBV5-5 and TRBJ1-1; D may be TRBD1 (5 bases). The germline V and J ends were trimmed by 0 bases and 5 bases, with 11 bases remaining between them. CDR3 length: 14 residues. Per the germline V gene, CDR1 is SGHKS and CDR2 is YYEKEE (reference sequence). CDR3 region: CASSLVGLGTEAFF. The CDR3 nucleotides read TGTGCCAGCAGCTTGGTGGGACTTGGGACTGAAGCTTTCTTT.

This clonotype occurred a few times. The rearrangement joins TRBV7-9 to TRBJ1-5, with 9 bases matching TRBD1. CDR3 length equals 15 residues. V shed 0 bases, J shed 7 bases, and the junction held 4 bases outside the gene matches. CDR1 and CDR2 (germline): SEHNR, FQNEAQ (reference sequence). CDR3 nucleotide sequence: TGTGCCAGCAGCTTAGCGGGACAGGGAATCCAGCCCCAGCATTTT. As protein: CASSLAGQGIQPQHF.

At least ten counts were recorded for this clonotype. The chain is built from TRBV28 and TRBJ2-7; possible D gene TRBD2, 5 bases. In germline, CDR1 is MDHEN, CDR2 SYDVKM. CDR3 size: 14 residues. The V end was cut by 5 bases, the J end by 3 bases, with 14 bases between. DNA of the CDR3: TGTGCCAGCAGTATGGCGGGCAGGATCTACGAGCAGTACGTC. Its translation is CASSMAGRIYEQYV.

The J gene is TRBJ2-7, the V gene TRBV7-9, with 9 bases that match TRBD1. Germline lookup yields CDR1 SEHNR and CDR2 FQNEAQ (reference sequence). The CDR3 has 14 residues. V lost 6 bases and J lost 3; bases outside the gene matches: 6. This CDR3 is CASSIGGQGYEQYF. CDR3 sequence (DNA): TGTGCCAGCAGTATAGGGGGACAGGGCTACGAGCAGTACTTC.